Listed below are T cell receptor beta chains from one sample, sequenced in a study of blood T cell repertoires in COVID-19. TCRdb keeps only in-frame clones here, not all; method: immunoSEQ multiplex PCR. The repertoire holds some 96,000 clones, roughly 85% seen once, with around a third in the top ten. Sequenced input: peripheral blood. These receptors were taken from a man in his 70s with active or convalescent COVID-19. Both conserved end residues are part of each CDR3. A D gene is named only where the DNA matches it firmly. Clone size is shown for a subset of rows, as once, few, many or a class of expanded clone.

j_call | clone_size | d_call | v_call | cdr3_nt | cdr3_aa
TRBJ2-7 | NA | TRBD2 | TRBV2 | TGTGCCAGCAGTGAGGGACTAGCAGCCTACGAGCAGTACTTC | CASSEGLAAYEQYF
TRBJ1-4 | NA | NA | TRBV29-1 | TGCAGCGTGGAGGACGGATTAAATGAAAAACTGTTTTTT | CSVEDGLNEKLFF
TRBJ2-1 | NA | NA | TRBV6-2/TRBV6-3 | TGTGCCAGCAGTTTAGACAGTGGGGTACAGTTCTTC | CASSLDSGVQFF
TRBJ2-5 | NA | NA | TRBV6-5 | TGTGCCAGCACGCGGGGGCAGGAAGAGACCCAGTACTTC | CASTRGQEETQYF
TRBJ2-1 | NA | NA | TRBV3-1/TRBV3-2 | TGTGCCAGCAGCCAAGCTCCTAGTTACTACAATGAGCAGTTCTTC | CASSQAPSYYNEQFF
TRBJ2-7 | NA | TRBD2 | TRBV6-2/TRBV6-3 | TGTGCCAGCAGTTCCTTCGGACTAGCGGAGCAGTACTTC | CASSSFGLAEQYF
TRBJ1-1 | NA | NA | TRBV19 | TGTGCCAGTAGTCCCGGGAAAACTGAAGCTTTCTTT | CASSPGKTEAFF
TRBJ2-3 | NA | TRBD2 | TRBV19 | TGTGCCAGTAAGAGGCGGGAGGTCACAGATACGCAGTATTTT | CASKRREVTDTQYF
TRBJ1-2 | NA | TRBD1 | TRBV12-5 | TGTGCTAGTGGTCACGGGACAGGTTGGCATGGCTACACCTTC | CASGHGTGWHGYTF
TRBJ2-1 | NA | NA | TRBV15 | TGTGCCACCAGCAGCCAGTCAAATACTGAGCAGTTCTTC | CATSSQSNTEQFF
TRBJ2-1 | NA | NA | TRBV5-8 | TGTGCCAGCAGCTTGGCCCTCAGGGTAGGAGCGAACAATGAGCAGTTCTTC | CASSLALRVGANNEQFF
TRBJ1-4 | few | NA | TRBV27 | TGTGCCAGCAGTTTATGGGCAGGGACTAATGAAAAACTGTTTTTT | CASSLWAGTNEKLFF
TRBJ1-5 | once | TRBD1 | TRBV19 | TGTGCCAGTAGCCCCGGGACAGGGGGCGGCGGATGGAGCAATCAGCCCCAGCATTTT | CASSPGTGGGGWSNQPQHF
TRBJ2-1 | NA | TRBD2 | TRBV2 | TGTGCCAGCAGCGGACTAGCGCCAAACTACAATGAGCAGTTCTTC | CASSGLAPNYNEQFF
TRBJ2-1 | NA | NA | TRBV4-2 | TGTGCCAGCAGCCAAGCTACCGTGTACAATGAGCAGTTCTTC | CASSQATVYNEQFF
TRBJ2-3 | NA | TRBD1 | TRBV13 | TGTGCCAGCAGCCCCATCAGGACAGGGGGGACAGATACGCAGTATTTT | CASSPIRTGGTDTQYF
TRBJ2-2 | NA | NA | TRBV7-9 | TGTGCCAGCGCAGGGACAAGGGGGAACACCGGGGAGCTGTTTTTT | CASAGTRGNTGELFF
TRBJ1-5 | NA | NA | TRBV29-1 | TGCAGCGTAACACAGGGAATCGGGGGCAATCAGCCCCAGCATTTT | CSVTQGIGGNQPQHF
TRBJ2-7 | once | NA | TRBV6-1 | TGTGCCAGCAGTGAAGTAGACGAGCAGTACTTC | CASSEVDEQYF
TRBJ2-3 | once | NA | TRBV19 | TGTGCCAGTAGTATAGATAGGAGAGATACGCAGTATTTT | CASSIDRRDTQYF
TRBJ2-6 | few | NA | TRBV30 | TGTGCCTGGAGTGTACGAGGGTTGGGCTCTGGGGCCAACGTCCTGACTTTC | CAWSVRGLGSGANVLTF
TRBJ1-4 | once | NA | TRBV7-9 | TGTGCCAGCAGCTTGGGAGGGACTGAAAAACTGTTTTTT | CASSLGGTEKLFF
TRBJ1-2 | few | NA | TRBV30 | TGTGCCTGGAGTGGCAGGGGACGTGGCTATGGCTACACCTTC | CAWSGRGRGYGYTF
TRBJ1-2 | NA | NA | TRBV7-8 | TGTGCCAGCAGCTTATCGGACAGACAAGACTATGGCTACACCTTC | CASSLSDRQDYGYTF
TRBJ1-6 | NA | NA | TRBV14 | TGTGCCAGCAGCCAGAGGCTCGGGGGAGGTAATTCACCCCTCCACTTT | CASSQRLGGGNSPLHF
TRBJ1-1 | NA | NA | TRBV6-1 | TGTGCCAGCAGACGCGTGGACATTATGAACACTGAAGCTTTCTTT | CASRRVDIMNTEAFF
TRBJ1-1 | NA | NA | TRBV4-1 | TGCGCCAGCAGCCAATCCCCTCCGGGGGACACTGAAGCTTTCTTT | CASSQSPPGDTEAFF
TRBJ1-6 | few | NA | TRBV15 | TGTGCCACCACCTCGCACTTCTCCTATAATTCACCCCTCCACTTT | CATTSHFSYNSPLHF
TRBJ1-1 | NA | NA | TRBV7-9 | TGTGCCAGCAGCTACCCGGGACAGAACACTGAAGCTTTCTTT | CASSYPGQNTEAFF
TRBJ1-4 | NA | NA | TRBV7-2 | TGTGCCAGCAGCTTAGGGGAGGCTAATGAAAAACTGTTTTTT | CASSLGEANEKLFF
TRBJ2-7 | NA | NA | TRBV18 | TGTGCCAGCTCACTCCTGCGGGGTGAGGGCGAGCAGTACTTC | CASSLLRGEGEQYF
TRBJ2-7 | once | TRBD1 | TRBV4-2 | TGTGCCAGCAGCCATTCCGGACAGGCCTCCTCCTACGAGCAGTACTTC | CASSHSGQASSYEQYF
TRBJ2-5 | NA | NA | TRBV11-2 | TGTGCCAGCAGCCTAGACAGCGGTTACCAAGAGACCCAGTACTTC | CASSLDSGYQETQYF
TRBJ2-3 | NA | NA | TRBV28 | TGTGCCTCCCAGGTGGGCACAGATACGCAGTATTTT | CASQVGTDTQYF
TRBJ1-6 | NA | TRBD1 | TRBV19 | TGTGCCAGTGCAACCTCCGGGACAGGGCTCGATTCACCCCTCCACTTT | CASATSGTGLDSPLHF
TRBJ2-5 | NA | NA | TRBV2 | TGTGCCAGCAGGCAGGGGAGCCAAGAGACCCAGTACTTC | CASRQGSQETQYF
TRBJ1-1 | NA | NA | TRBV15 | TGTGCCACCAGCAGAGTCGTGAACACTGAAGCTTTCTTT | CATSRVVNTEAFF
TRBJ1-2 | NA | TRBD1 | TRBV6-5 | TGTGCCAGCAGTTTCCTCCAGGGACAGGATGGCTACACCTTC | CASSFLQGQDGYTF
TRBJ1-5 | NA | TRBD1 | TRBV7-9 | TGTGCCAGCAGCTTGGGACAGGGATTTCAGCCCCAGCATTTT | CASSLGQGFQPQHF
TRBJ1-1 | NA | NA | TRBV14 | TGTGCCAGCAGCCAAGGGGGGCTCTGGACTGAAGCTTTCTTT | CASSQGGLWTEAFF
TRBJ1-2 | once | NA | TRBV13 | TGTGCCAGCAGCATGACAGGATTATATGGCTACACCTTC | CASSMTGLYGYTF
TRBJ1-3 | few | TRBD1 | TRBV23-1 | TGCGCCAGCAGTTACGGACAGGCCCCTGGAAACACCATATATTTT | CASSYGQAPGNTIYF
TRBJ1-2 | NA | NA | TRBV5-1 | TGCGCCAGCAGCTTGGCCGGGCGGACATCAATCTATGGCTACACCTTC | CASSLAGRTSIYGYTF
TRBJ2-1 | once | NA | TRBV12-5 | TGTGCTAGTGGTTTGGTAGGGGGCAATGAGCAGTTCTTC | CASGLVGGNEQFF
TRBJ2-1 | NA | NA | TRBV4-3 | TGCGCCAGCAGCCAAGAGTCCTCCGGCTACAATGAGCAGTTCTTC | CASSQESSGYNEQFF
TRBJ1-1 | NA | NA | TRBV6-2/TRBV6-3 | TGTGCCAGCAGTTCGGTGAACACTGAAGCTTTCTTT | CASSSVNTEAFF
TRBJ2-7 | NA | NA | TRBV2 | TGTGCCAGCAGTGACTCCGCAGGGGCCTCCTACGAGCAGTACTTC | CASSDSAGASYEQYF
TRBJ2-1 | once | TRBD2 | TRBV6-2/TRBV6-3 | TGTGCCAGCAGCACCCTAGCGGGAGGGCCTGGAGAGCAGTTCTTC | CASSTLAGGPGEQFF
TRBJ1-1 | NA | NA | TRBV4-2 | TGTGCCAGCAGCCAAGGTTGGGAGGGGCCGAACACTGAAGCTTTCTTT | CASSQGWEGPNTEAFF
TRBJ2-3 | NA | NA | TRBV3-1/TRBV3-2 | TGTGCCAGCAGCCAAACACGAAACACAGATACGCAGTATTTT | CASSQTRNTDTQYF
TRBJ1-6 | NA | NA | TRBV5-4 | TGTGCCAGCAGCGGCGGGACGCTTTATAATTCACCCCTCCACTTT | CASSGGTLYNSPLHF
TRBJ2-3 | NA | TRBD2 | TRBV7-7 | TGTGCTAGCAGCTTAGGTCCCGGACTCGCGGGAGCGCTGGGTACGCAGTATTTT | CASSLGPGLAGALGTQYF